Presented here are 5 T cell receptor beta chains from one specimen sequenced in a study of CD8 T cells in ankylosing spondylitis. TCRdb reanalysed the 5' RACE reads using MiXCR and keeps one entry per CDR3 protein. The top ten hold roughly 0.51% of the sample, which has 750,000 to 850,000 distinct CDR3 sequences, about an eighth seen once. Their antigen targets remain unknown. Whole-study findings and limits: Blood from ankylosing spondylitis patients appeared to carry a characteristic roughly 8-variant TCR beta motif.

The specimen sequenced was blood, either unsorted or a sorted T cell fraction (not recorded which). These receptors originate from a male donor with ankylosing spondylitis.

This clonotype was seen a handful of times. CDR3 DNA sequence: TGTGCCAGCAGCGATAGGACAGTTCGAGTGAACACTGAAGCTTTCTTT. Its translation is CASSDRTVRVNTEAFF. The V call is TRBV27, the J call TRBJ1-1; D is perhaps TRBD1 (6 bases). This CDR3 region has 16 residues. Trimming removed 6 bases at V and 0 bases at J, with 17 bases between. CDR1 and CDR2 (germline): MNHEY, SMNVEV (reference sequence).

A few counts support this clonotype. The DNA for the CDR3 is TGTGCCAGCAGCGTTTTAAACACAGATACGCAGTATTTT. Protein sequence: CASSVLNTDTQYF. V gene TRBV9 combines with J gene TRBJ2-3, with unresolved D. Germline lookup yields CDR1 SGDLS and CDR2 YYNGEE. CDR3 length equals 13 residues. Deletions cut 2 bases from V and 2 bases from J, with 6 bases between. Complete variable domain (other parts from reference TRBV9 and TRBJ2-3): DSGVTQTPKHLITATGQRVTLRCSPRSGDLSVYWYQQSLDQGLQFLIQYYNGEERAKGNILERFSAQQFPDLHSELNLSSLELGDSALYFCASSVLNTDTQYFGPGTRLTVL.

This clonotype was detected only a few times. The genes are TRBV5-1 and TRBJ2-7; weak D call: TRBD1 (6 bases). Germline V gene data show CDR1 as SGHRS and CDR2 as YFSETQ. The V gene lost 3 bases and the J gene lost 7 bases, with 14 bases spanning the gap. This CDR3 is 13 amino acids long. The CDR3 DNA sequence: TGCGCCAGCAGCTACCACAGGGTCTTTGAGCAGTACTTC. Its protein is CASSYHRVFEQYF. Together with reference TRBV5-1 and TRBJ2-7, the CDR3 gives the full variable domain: KAGVTQTPRYLIKTRGQQVTLSCSPISGHRSVSWYQQTPGQGLQFLFEYFSETQRNKGNFPGRFSGRQFSNSRSEMNVSTLELGDSALYLCASSYHRVFEQYFGPGTRLTVT.

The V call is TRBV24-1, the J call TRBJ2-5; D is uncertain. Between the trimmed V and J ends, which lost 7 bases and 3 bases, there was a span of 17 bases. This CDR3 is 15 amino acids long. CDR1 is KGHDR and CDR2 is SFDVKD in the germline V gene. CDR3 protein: CATSGPTVTEETQYF. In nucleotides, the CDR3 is TGTGCCACCAGCGGTCCCACCGTAACTGAAGAGACCCAGTACTTC.

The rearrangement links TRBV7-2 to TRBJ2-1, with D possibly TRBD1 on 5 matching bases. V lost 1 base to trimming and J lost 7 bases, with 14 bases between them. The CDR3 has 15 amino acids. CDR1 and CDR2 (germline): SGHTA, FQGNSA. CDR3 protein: CASSLGRQGLNEQFF. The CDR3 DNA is TGTGCCAGCAGCTTAGGTCGCCAGGGTTTGAATGAGCAGTTCTTC. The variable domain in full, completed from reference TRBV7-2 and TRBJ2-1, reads GAGVSQSPSNKVTEKGKDVELRCDPISGHTALYWYRQSLGQGLEFLIYFQGNSAPDKSGLPSDRFSAERTGGSVSTLTIQRTQQEDSAVYLCASSLGRQGLNEQFFGPGTRLTVL.